The rows below give T cell receptor beta chains drawn from one sample of a study of blood T cell repertoires in COVID-19. Generated by immunoSEQ multiplex PCR, the TCRdb table keeps only in-frame clones and is missing some. Here the sample spans 150,000 to 200,000 clones, around 84% being singletons. The sample consisted of PBMCs or T cells enriched from blood (not recorded which). The receptors here all came from a woman in her forties or fifties who had recovered from COVID-19. CDR3s include the opening cysteine and the closing phenylalanine or tryptophan. The order of the fields is V gene, D gene, clone size, J gene, CDR3 protein, CDR3 DNA. A D gene is named only where the DNA matches it firmly. The listing skips clone size in some rows; elsewhere it reads once, few, many or a size class.

TRBV11-2	TRBD1	NA	TRBJ1-1	CASSPGQGPFAFF	TGTGCCAGCAGCCCCGGACAGGGCCCGTTTGCTTTCTTT
TRBV19	TRBD1	NA	TRBJ1-5	CASSKGQENHQPQHF	TGTGCCAGTAGTAAAGGACAGGAAAACCATCAGCCCCAGCATTTT
TRBV28	NA	NA	TRBJ1-1	CASSLTSGVVGAFF	TGTGCCAGCAGTTTGACGAGCGGAGTTGTTGGGGCTTTCTTT
TRBV11-3	NA	NA	TRBJ1-4	CASSSGGPTNEKLFF	TGTGCCAGCAGCTCCGGAGGGCCAACTAATGAAAAACTGTTTTTT
TRBV5-4	TRBD1	NA	TRBJ2-1	CASSLETGGWNEQFF	TGTGCCAGCAGCTTGGAGACAGGGGGCTGGAATGAGCAGTTCTTC
TRBV21-1	NA	NA	TRBJ2-7	CASSSPPGQGKAEQYF	TGTGCCAGCAGCAGTCCCCCGGGACAGGGGAAGGCCGAGCAGTACTTC
TRBV24-1	TRBD1	few	TRBJ1-2	CATSGIIRDRGSYGYTF	TGTGCCACCAGTGGCATCATCCGGGACAGGGGAAGCTATGGCTACACCTTC
TRBV28	TRBD2	NA	TRBJ2-7	CASSFCGSQSTAYEQYF	TGTGCCAGCAGTTTCTGCGGGAGCCAGTCTACAGCCTACGAGCAGTACTTC
TRBV5-1	TRBD2	NA	TRBJ2-3	CASSRQSYRDYRTDTQYF	TGCGCCAGCAGCCGGCAAAGCTACCGGGACTACCGCACAGATACGCAGTATTTT
TRBV9	TRBD2	once	TRBJ2-5	CASSWSSGGETQYF	TGTGCCAGCAGCTGGTCTAGCGGGGGGGAGACCCAGTACTTC
TRBV7-9	TRBD2	NA	TRBJ2-7	CASRLAGGSEQYF	TGTGCCAGCAGACTAGCGGGAGGTTCGGAGCAGTACTTC
TRBV10-3	TRBD2	once	TRBJ2-1	CAISAAGGPSEQFF	TGTGCCATCAGCGCAGCGGGAGGGCCTAGTGAGCAGTTCTTC
TRBV4-3	NA	NA	TRBJ1-3	CASSQARTPGNTIYF	TGCGCCAGCAGCCAAGCAAGGACACCCGGAAACACCATATATTTT
TRBV10-3	NA	few	TRBJ1-2	CAIAQIYTF	TGTGCCATTGCGCAAATCTACACCTTC
TRBV12-3/TRBV12-4	NA	NA	TRBJ2-1	CASSRNQNNEQFF	TGTGCCAGCAGCCGTAACCAGAACAATGAGCAGTTCTTC